The subject of this entry is one T cell receptor beta chain. The sample belongs to a study of T cells after yellow fever vaccination. TCRdb itself ran the 5' RACE reads through MiXCR, one entry per CDR3 protein. The repertoire consists of some 600,000 distinct CDR3 sequences, with about 15% occurring once and the leading ten covering 17%. The germline V and J ends were trimmed by 5 bases and 6 bases, with 18 bases remaining between them. This CDR3 has 15 amino acids. The receptor was isolated from a man in his late teens or twenties who received the YFV17D yellow fever vaccine. The rearrangement uses TRBV12-3 or TRBV12-4 and TRBJ2-3, with TRBD2 as a possible D gene (5 bases). The sequencing used PBMCs, collected about 5 days after the first yellow fever vaccination. The CDR3 sequence: CASSLGVPIRDTQYF. CDR3 bases: TGTGCCAGCAGTCTCGGGGTTCCCATAAGGGATACGCAGTATTTT.